This T cell receptor (beta chain) came from a study of regulatory T cells in long-lasting Graves disease. Library construction for TCR beta used iRepertoire HTBI primers and Arm-PCR of CDR3 regions. One entry per CDR3 protein, called by TCRdb with MiXCR from the multiplex PCR reads. Of fewer than 650,000 distinct CDR3 sequences in the sample, less than 20% were seen once. In this sample, this clonotype turned up many times. Germline V lookup: CDR1 MNHNS, CDR2 SASEGT. The CDR3 is 13 amino acids. Between the trimmed V and J ends, which lost 2 bases and 7 bases, there was a span of 8 bases. Time point in this sample: newly diagnosed GD, antithyroid drugs for less than 3 months. PBMC-derived RNA was used for the TCR library. The same sample was also used in a study of T cells in Graves' hyperthyroidism and ophthalmopathy.

The clonotype originates from a young woman with Graves disease. The chain carries TRBV6-1 and TRBJ2-2, with TRBD2 as a possible D gene (5 bases). Specimen: peripheral blood mononuclear cells (PBMCs), collected at new diagnosis, from a patient treated with antithyroid drugs. The CDR3 region is CASSESGNGELFF. In nucleotides, the CDR3 is TGTGCCAGCAGTGAAAGCGGCAACGGGGAGCTGTTTTTT.